The 24 T cell receptor beta chains presented below share a single source sample, sequenced in a study of response to subunit inactivated influenza vaccine. TCRdb redid the calling of the RT-PCR reads with MiXCR, one entry per CDR3 protein. The sample lists hundreds of thousands of distinct CDR3 sequences; around 11% were seen once. The same sample was also studied in work on T cells expressing NK-cell markers. This second study says: Production of TCR beta cDNA relied on 5'RACE template switching with UMIs.

The source material was PBMCs from blood, sampled on the day of vaccination. These receptor sequences come from a man aged 50 to 60 who received an inactivated influenza vaccine.

The chain recombines TRBV25-1 with TRBJ2-7, with a weak D call TRBD1 (5 bases). Germline lookup yields CDR1 MGHDK and CDR2 SYGVNS. V was trimmed by 1 base and J by 7 bases, leaving 17 bases between them. This CDR3 has 15 amino acids. CDR3 amino acids: CASSELDRTGAEQYF. The CDR3 DNA follows: TGTGCCAGCAGTGAATTGGATAGAACAGGCGCTGAGCAGTACTTC.

The table lists this clonotype with a few counts. The chain has TRBV7-6 and TRBJ2-5; a possible D gene is TRBD2 (6 bases). CDR3 size: 16 residues. Germline values: CDR1 SGHVS, CDR2 FNYEAQ. V was cut by 1 base and J by 5 bases, with 17 bases left in between. CDR3 sequence reads: CASSLEVGGPAETQYF. Written as DNA, the CDR3 is TGTGCCAGCAGCTTAGAAGTGGGAGGTCCTGCGGAGACCCAGTACTTC.

This clonotype was counted a few times. The chain is built from TRBV4-1 and TRBJ1-1, with D maybe TRBD1 (5 bases). Between the trimmed V and J ends, which lost 4 bases and 3 bases, there was a span of 15 bases. The CDR3 runs 15 residues. CDR1 is MGHRA, CDR2 YSYEKL, per germline. CDR3 nucleotide sequence: TGCGCCAGCAGCCTAATCCAGCGGGGACACACTGAAGCTTTCTTT. Translation gives CASSLIQRGHTEAFF.

This clonotype was counted between two and nine times. The rearrangement links TRBV27 to TRBJ2-3; the D is unclear. V was trimmed by 6 bases and J by 1 base, leaving 8 bases between them. The CDR3 covers 13 residues. CDR1 is MNHEY and CDR2 is SMNVEV in the germline V gene (reference sequence). The CDR3 DNA is TGTGCCAGCAGCACCCGCGGCACAGATACGCAGTATTTT. This sequence encodes CASSTRGTDTQYF.

This clonotype turned up a few times. The chain joins TRBV19 to TRBJ1-5; D call uncertain. V lost 9 bases to trimming and J lost 2 bases, with 17 bases between them. Germline CDR1 reads LNHDA; CDR2 reads SQIVND (reference sequence). There are 15 residues in the CDR3. CDR3 loop: CASTPTGYGNQPQHF. CDR3 sequence (DNA): TGTGCCAGCACTCCCACGGGATATGGCAATCAGCCCCAGCATTTT.

At least ten counts were recorded for this clonotype. In DNA, the CDR3 is TGTGCCAGCGGCGGGACAGGGGGGTACGAGCAGTACTTC. It is translated as CASGGTGGYEQYF. V and J are TRBV12-3 or TRBV12-4 and TRBJ2-7; 11 bases agree with TRBD1. The CDR3 totals 13 residues. Trimming took 8 bases from V and 4 from J; bases not matched to a gene: 4.

J is TRBJ2-3 and V is TRBV25-1, with D possibly matching TRBD1 (5 bases). Trimming shortened V by 5 bases and J by 0 bases, and 15 bases separated the two germline ends. The CDR3 loop spans 16 amino acids. Germline CDR1 MGHDK, CDR2 SYGVNS. The CDR3 DNA sequence: TGTGCCAGCAGTCGGACACCACTCGTTAGCACAGATACGCAGTATTTT. Residues: CASSRTPLVSTDTQYF.

The rearrangement links TRBV24-1 to TRBJ2-4; D might be TRBD2 (5 bases). CDR1 and CDR2 (germline): KGHDR, SFDVKD. Trimming shortened V by 12 bases and J by 6 bases, and 47 bases separated the two germline ends. The CDR3 loop spans 23 amino acids. The DNA of the CDR3 is TGTGCCGCCTTTTATTTGCCGGGCCTATCCCTAGAGCGGCTCCCTCTTTCCGGAAACATTCAGTACTTC. It yields the protein CAAFYLPGLSLERLPLSGNIQYF.

This clonotype showed up just a few times. The chain combines TRBV5-1 with TRBJ2-1; D is unclear. The CDR3 has 13 residues. The germline gives CDR1 SGHRS, CDR2 YFSETQ. V was trimmed by 4 bases and J by 4 bases, leaving 9 bases between them. CDR3 in DNA: TGCGCCAGCAGCAGATCAGGATACAATGAGCAGTTCTTC. Amino acid sequence: CASSRSGYNEQFF.

This clonotype was observed a handful of times. The gene calls are TRBV12-3 or TRBV12-4 and TRBJ2-2; TRBD1 matches at 7 bases. This CDR3 contains 17 residues. The junction had 15 bases not matched to a gene; V was cut back by 6 bases and J by 5 bases. This chain's CDR3 is CASRFSGQAKRTGELFF. The CDR3, as DNA: TGTGCCAGCAGGTTTTCCGGACAGGCCAAGAGGACCGGGGAGCTGTTTTTT.

Ten or more counts support this clonotype. V is TRBV7-9 and J is TRBJ2-2; unclear D gene. Germline CDR1 SEHNR, CDR2 FQNEAQ (reference sequence). The CDR3 runs 14 residues. Trimming pared 1 base from V and 4 bases from J, leaving 7 bases between. The CDR3 loop is CASSLVIGTGELFF. The CDR3 nucleotides are TGTGCCAGCAGCTTAGTTATTGGCACCGGGGAGCTGTTTTTT.

This clonotype was found a few times. V and J are TRBV5-1 and TRBJ1-2; the D gene is possibly TRBD1 (5 bases). The germline V gene encodes CDR1 SGHRS and CDR2 YFSETQ. This CDR3 is 15 amino acids long. Trimming removed 1 base from V and 3 bases from J, with 13 bases in between. The CDR3 DNA is TGCGCCAGCAGCTTGTGGGGGACCAAGGACTATGGCTACACCTTC. Amino acid sequence: CASSLWGTKDYGYTF.

In this sample, this clonotype turned up a few times. The chain links TRBV28 to TRBJ2-2, with 9 positions matching TRBD2. Germline values: CDR1 MDHEN, CDR2 SYDVKM. This CDR3 is built from 16 residues. V lost 2 bases to trimming and J lost 5 bases; unmatched junction nucleotides: 6. CDR3 DNA sequence: TGTGCCAGCAGTTTAGGACCTCTAGCGGGGACCGGGGAGCTGTTTTTT. This sequence encodes CASSLGPLAGTGELFF.

The chain carries TRBV6-1 and TRBJ2-1; D assignment may be TRBD1 or TRBD2 (5 bases each). V was clipped by 7 bases and J by 8 bases, with 21 bases between them. The CDR3 totals 15 residues. CDR1 and CDR2 from the germline V gene are MNHNS and SASEGT. In DNA form, the CDR3 reads TGTGCCAGCATGGTGACGGGGCCAGCAGGGTATGAGCAGTTCTTC. Its protein product is CASMVTGPAGYEQFF.

In this sample, this clonotype turned up many times. The V call is TRBV6-2 or TRBV6-3, the J call TRBJ1-5; D is undetermined. CDR3 length: 20 amino acids. CDR1 MNHEY and CDR2 SVGEGT come from the germline V gene. Trimming took off 0 bases at V and 0 bases at J, with 21 bases between the two ends. Here the CDR3 DNA reads TGTGCCAGCAGTTACTCGAGACCCCATTTGAAGGAGTATAGCAATCAGCCCCAGCATTTT. It is translated as CASSYSRPHLKEYSNQPQHF.

This rearrangement joins TRBV6-2 or TRBV6-3 to TRBJ2-1; D may be TRBD2 (5 bases). The germline V gene has CDR1 MNHEY and CDR2 SVGEGT. The CDR3 totals 16 residues. Trimming took off 2 bases at V and 8 bases at J, with 19 bases between the two ends. In DNA, the CDR3 is TGTGCCAGCAGTTACCTCTTACGGGGTGGTTACGATGAGCAGTTCTTC. Translation: CASSYLLRGGYDEQFF.

The chain links TRBV20-1 to TRBJ1-2; 8 bases agree with TRBD1. The V gene end was trimmed by 0 bases and the J gene end by 4 bases; junction bases not matched to a gene: 7. The CDR3 has 15 residues. Germline-derived CDR1 and CDR2 are DFQATT and SNEGSKA (reference sequence). The CDR3 sequence: CSARDRGQGGYGYTF. CDR3 in DNA: TGCAGTGCTAGAGATCGTGGACAGGGAGGCTATGGCTACACCTTC.

This clonotype was seen just once. The rearrangement uses TRBV28 and TRBJ2-1, with 7 bases identical to TRBD2. The CDR3 has 15 residues. Per germline, CDR1 MDHEN and CDR2 SYDVKM. After removal of 3 bases from V and 8 bases from J, the junction contained 10 bases not matched to a gene. The CDR3 DNA sequence: TGTGCCAGCAGTTTGACCGGCGGGAGAGTCTATGAGCAGTTCTTC. It yields the protein CASSLTGGRVYEQFF. The full variable domain, completed using reference TRBV28 and TRBJ2-1, is DVKVTQSSRYLVKRTGEKVFLECVQDMDHENMFWYRQDPGLGLRLIYFSYDVKMKEKGDIPEGYSVSREKKERFSLILESASTNQTSMYLCASSLTGGRVYEQFFGPGTRLTVL.

This clonotype showed up just a few times. V and J are TRBV27 and TRBJ1-2, with D tentatively TRBD1 (6 bases). There are 13 residues in the CDR3. Germline-derived CDR1 and CDR2 are MNHEY and SMNVEV (reference sequence). V was cut by 2 bases and J by 4 bases, with 8 bases left in between. The CDR3 loop reads CASSLHRAYGYTF. In nucleotides, the CDR3 is TGTGCCAGCAGTTTACACAGGGCCTATGGCTACACCTTC.

The chain carries TRBV5-1 and TRBJ2-3; 9 nucleotides line up with TRBD1. Germline V gene data show CDR1 as SGHRS and CDR2 as YFSETQ. The CDR3 length is 16 residues. V shed 2 bases, J shed 4 bases, and the junction held 8 bases outside the gene matches. The CDR3 DNA follows: TGCGCCAGCAGCTTCCGGGACAGGGTGCCCGCAGATACGCAGTATTTT. Amino acids: CASSFRDRVPADTQYF. Combining the CDR3 with reference TRBV5-1 and TRBJ2-3 gives the whole variable domain KAGVTQTPRYLIKTRGQQVTLSCSPISGHRSVSWYQQTPGQGLQFLFEYFSETQRNKGNFPGRFSGRQFSNSRSEMNVSTLELGDSALYLCASSFRDRVPADTQYFGPGTRLTVL.

The V and J genes are TRBV20-1 and TRBJ1-1; possible D gene TRBD1, 5 bases. V lost 1 base, J lost 3 bases, and 15 bases lay in between. Per germline, CDR1 DFQATT and CDR2 SNEGSKA (reference sequence). The CDR3 is made up of 15 amino acids. The CDR3 loop is CSARVAGLGDTEAFF. In DNA, the CDR3 is TGCAGTGCTAGAGTAGCGGGACTTGGGGACACTGAAGCTTTCTTT.

A few counts support this clonotype. This chain joins TRBV3-1 and TRBJ2-7, with 12 bases fitting TRBD2. Germline loops: CDR1 LGHDT, CDR2 YNNKEL (reference sequence). The trim removed 4 bases at V and 3 bases at J, leaving 4 bases unmatched. CDR3 length: 15 amino acids. CDR3 residues: CASSRPGLAGYEQYF. The DNA of the CDR3 is TGTGCCAGCAGCCGTCCGGGACTAGCGGGCTACGAGCAGTACTTC.

This clonotype came up a few times. This rearrangement joins TRBV10-3 to TRBJ2-3; D is undetermined. The V and J ends lost 11 bases and 0 bases respectively, with 15 bases between them. There are 14 residues in the CDR3. Per germline, CDR1 ENHRY and CDR2 SYGVKD. The CDR3 spells CASDPKGSTDTQYF. The CDR3 nucleotides are TGTGCCTCCGACCCTAAGGGAAGCACAGATACGCAGTATTTT.

This clonotype came up a few times. The V and J genes are TRBV11-2 and TRBJ2-5; D might be TRBD2 (6 bases). CDR1 is SGHAT and CDR2 is FQNNGV in the germline V gene. Trimming stripped 1 base from V and 1 base from J, with 10 bases between. The CDR3 loop spans 15 amino acids. CDR3 amino acids: CASSLGIAVQETQYF. The CDR3 DNA reads TGTGCCAGCAGCTTAGGAATAGCGGTCCAAGAGACCCAGTACTTC.